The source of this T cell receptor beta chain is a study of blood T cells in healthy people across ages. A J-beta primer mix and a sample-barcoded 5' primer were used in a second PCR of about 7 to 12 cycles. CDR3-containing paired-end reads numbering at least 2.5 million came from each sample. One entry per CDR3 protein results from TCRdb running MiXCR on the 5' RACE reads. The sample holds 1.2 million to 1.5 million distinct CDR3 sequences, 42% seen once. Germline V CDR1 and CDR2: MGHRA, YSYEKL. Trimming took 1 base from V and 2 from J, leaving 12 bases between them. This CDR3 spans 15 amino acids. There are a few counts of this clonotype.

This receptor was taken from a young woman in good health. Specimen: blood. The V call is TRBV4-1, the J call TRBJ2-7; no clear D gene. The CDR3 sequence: CASSQGGTAAYEQYF. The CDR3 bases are TGCGCCAGCAGCCAAGGGGGAACCGCTGCCTACGAGCAGTACTTC.